The 30 T cell receptor beta chains below come from one sample, sequenced in a study of blood T cell repertoires in COVID-19. Sequencing used immunoSEQ multiplex PCR; TCRdb keeps in-frame clones, though not all of them. Counted here are under 500,000 clones, nearly 90% occurring once; the ten biggest clones make up approximately 2%. The material sequenced was PBMCs or T cells enriched from blood (not recorded which). The receptor source for this set is a woman in her late teens or twenties with acute COVID-19.

This chain links TRBV9 with TRBJ1-1; D remains unclear. Per the germline V gene, CDR1 is SGDLS and CDR2 is YYNGEE. This CDR3 comprises 12 residues. The germline V and J ends were trimmed by 4 bases and 4 bases, with 8 bases remaining between them. The CDR3 here is CASSKEGTEAFF. For the CDR3, the DNA is TGTGCCAGCAGCAAGGAGGGCACTGAAGCTTTCTTT.

This clone was observed a few times. The chain combines TRBV10-3 with TRBJ2-2; weak D call: TRBD2 (6 bases). Looked up from germline, CDR1 is ENHRY and CDR2 is SYGVKD. The CDR3 covers 15 residues. Trimming left V 11 bases short and J 4 bases short, with 20 bases between. DNA of the CDR3: TGTGCCTGCGGAGGAGGGGCTCTTAGCACCGGGGAGCTGTTTTTT. It translates to CACGGGALSTGELFF.

The rearrangement joins TRBV7-2 to TRBJ2-3, with a possible D match to TRBD1 (5 bases). Looked up from germline, CDR1 is SGHTA and CDR2 is FQGNSA. This CDR3 comprises 14 residues. The germline V and J ends were trimmed by 5 bases and 0 bases, with 9 bases remaining between them. The CDR3 region has the DNA TGTGCCAGCAGCAGACAGCCTAGCACAGATACGCAGTATTTT. Encoded protein: CASSRQPSTDTQYF.

The chain has TRBV5-4 and TRBJ2-5, with D perhaps matching TRBD1 (6 bases). This CDR3 is 18 amino acids long. V gave up 1 base and J gave up 5 bases, with 24 bases separating them. Germline CDR1 and CDR2: SGHNT and YYREEE (reference sequence). The CDR3 loop is CASSLLRLLQGGVETQYF. The DNA of the CDR3 is TGTGCCAGCAGCTTGTTGCGTCTATTACAGGGTGGTGTCGAGACCCAGTACTTC.

This rearrangement joins TRBV5-4 to TRBJ2-7; a weak D match, TRBD1 (7 bases). Germline loops: CDR1 SGHNT, CDR2 YYREEE (reference sequence). Trimming took off 0 bases at V and 1 base at J, with 14 bases between the two ends. The CDR3 totals 16 residues. Written as DNA, the CDR3 is TGTGCCAGCAGCTTGGCCTCAGGGGGGATGTCCTACGAGCAGTACTTC. It encodes CASSLASGGMSYEQYF. The full variable domain, rest sourced from reference TRBV5-4 and TRBJ2-7, is ETGVTQSPTHLIKTRGQQVTLRCSSQSGHNTVSWYQQALGQGPQFIFQYYREEENGRGNFPPRFSGLQFPNYSSELNVNALELDDSALYLCASSLASGGMSYEQYFGPGTRLTVT.

This clone was seen repeatedly, ten times or more. V and J are TRBV7-8 and TRBJ1-5, with D possibly being TRBD1 (5 bases). Trimming removed 2 bases at V and 6 bases at J, with 14 bases between. Germline lookup yields CDR1 SGHVS and CDR2 FQNEAQ. There are 15 residues in the CDR3. The CDR3 DNA reads as TGTGCCAGCAGCTTATTTCAGGGTCCAACTCAGCCCCAGCATTTT. Its translation is CASSLFQGPTQPQHF.

The CDR3 region is CASSLVAAGAPLHF. The CDR3 DNA reads as TGTGCCAGCAGCTTGGTGGCAGCGGGAGCACCCCTCCACTTT. The J gene is TRBJ1-6, the V gene TRBV5-5, with unresolved D. Trimming stripped 0 bases from V and 11 bases from J, with 12 bases between. The CDR3 contains 14 residues. Germline V gene data show CDR1 as SGHKS and CDR2 as YYEKEE (reference sequence).

The V call is TRBV20-1, the J call TRBJ2-3; 8 nucleotides line up with TRBD2. The CDR3 has 15 residues. Germline V gives CDR1 DFQATT, CDR2 SNEGSKA (reference sequence). Trimming took 3 bases from V and 6 from J; bases not matched to a gene: 11. The CDR3: CSASQAGARGDTQYF. CDR3 DNA: TGCAGTGCTAGTCAAGCGGGGGCACGTGGGGATACGCAGTATTTT.

This clone occurred once. The J gene is TRBJ2-1, the V gene TRBV7-2; TRBD2 is a possible D gene (5 bases). The germline CDR1 and CDR2 sequences are SGHTA and FQGNSA. V was pared by 4 bases and J by 2 bases, with 6 bases between. This CDR3 is 13 amino acids long. The CDR3 loop is CASSWTAYNEQFF. The CDR3 region has the DNA TGTGCCAGCAGCTGGACTGCCTACAATGAGCAGTTCTTC.

This clone was seen a few times. The rearrangement links TRBV12-3 or TRBV12-4 to TRBJ2-7; 7 bases align to TRBD1. J was trimmed by 1 base and V by 10 bases; bases with no gene match: 7. CDR3 length equals 13 residues. The CDR3 DNA sequence: TGTGCCATAGAGACAGGGAGATCCTACGAGCAGTACTTC. This sequence encodes CAIETGRSYEQYF.

V usage is TRBV6-1 and J usage is TRBJ1-2; 8 positions match TRBD1. Germline V gene sequence: CDR1 MNHNS, CDR2 SASEGT. The V segment lost 3 bases and the J segment 7 bases; nucleotides outside the gene matches: 4. The CDR3 sequence is 13 residues long. CDR3 sequence: CASSDRGRIGYTF. The CDR3 nucleotides are TGTGCCAGCAGTGACAGGGGGCGGATTGGCTACACCTTC.

The rearrangement uses TRBV28 and TRBJ2-1, with D unclear. The CDR3 spans 15 residues. V lost 4 bases and J 0 bases, leaving 10 bases between the germline ends. CDR1 and CDR2 (germline): MDHEN, SYDVKM. The CDR3 coding sequence is TGTGCCAGCAGTTATTCGTCGAGCTCCTACAATGAGCAGTTCTTC. It codes for CASSYSSSSYNEQFF.

This chain links TRBV6-5 with TRBJ2-7, with 13 bases fitting TRBD2. Germline V gene sequence: CDR1 MNHEY, CDR2 SVGAGI. V shed 6 bases, J shed 4 bases, and the junction held 6 bases outside the gene matches. This CDR3 has 15 amino acids. The DNA for the CDR3 is TGTGCCAGCAGCCAAGGGACTAGCGGGGCTTACGAGCAGTACTTC. Its translation is CASSQGTSGAYEQYF.

The V and J genes are TRBV6-5 and TRBJ1-2; 7 bases map to TRBD1. The V and J ends lost 6 bases and 8 bases, in that order; junction bases with no gene match: 3. The V gene's germline CDR1 is MNHEY and CDR2 SVGAGI. The CDR3 sequence is 11 residues long. The DNA for the CDR3 is TGTGCCAGCAGGACAGGGATCGGCTACACCTTC. Its protein is CASRTGIGYTF.

This chain uses TRBV7-9 with TRBJ2-7; 9 nucleotides agree with TRBD1. Losses at the gene ends were 5 bases for V and 6 bases for J; bases not matched to a gene: 8. This CDR3 is built from 14 residues. Germline assignment: CDR1 SEHNR and CDR2 FQNEAQ (reference sequence). The CDR3 sequence is CASSPLGQGFEQYF. Written as DNA, the CDR3 is TGTGCCAGCAGCCCACTGGGACAGGGCTTCGAGCAGTACTTC.

The V and J genes are TRBV10-3 and TRBJ1-4; D gene uncertain. CDR3 length equals 14 residues. Trimming took off 4 bases at V and 0 bases at J, with 6 bases between the two ends. Germline CDR1 and CDR2: ENHRY and SYGVKD. The CDR3 spells CAISVSATNEKLFF. DNA of the CDR3: TGTGCCATCAGTGTATCAGCAACTAATGAAAAACTGTTTTTT.

This chain joins TRBV7-9 and TRBJ2-1; weak D call: TRBD2 (5 bases). The CDR3 spans 15 residues. Trimming shortened V by 5 bases and J by 4 bases, and 15 bases separated the two germline ends. Germline V gives CDR1 SEHNR, CDR2 FQNEAQ (reference sequence). The CDR3 is CASSPRSGKYNEQFF. As DNA, the CDR3 is TGTGCCAGCAGCCCTCGTTCGGGGAAGTACAATGAGCAGTTCTTC. Variable domain in full (rest from reference TRBV7-9 and TRBJ2-1): DTGVSQNPRHKITKRGQNVTFRCDPISEHNRLYWYRQTLGQGPEFLTYFQNEAQLEKSRLLSDRFSAERPKGSFSTLEIQRTEQGDSAMYLCASSPRSGKYNEQFFGPGTRLTVL.

The CDR3 loop is CASSVVHGETQYF. The CDR3 coding sequence is TGTGCCAGCAGCGTAGTTCACGGTGAGACCCAGTACTTC. This rearrangement joins TRBV9 to TRBJ2-5, with D unresolved. CDR1 is SGDLS, CDR2 YYNGEE, per germline. This CDR3 comprises 13 residues. V shed 0 bases and J shed 5 bases, with 8 bases lying between them.

This sequence joins TRBV13 and TRBJ1-3; D might be TRBD1 (5 bases). In germline, CDR1 is PRHDT, CDR2 FYEKMQ (reference sequence). V was trimmed by 1 base and J by 2 bases, leaving 9 bases between them. CDR3 length equals 15 residues. CDR3 protein: CASSLEGTPGNTIYF. The CDR3 DNA reads TGTGCCAGCAGCTTAGAAGGGACTCCTGGAAACACCATATATTTT.

V gene TRBV7-2 combines with J gene TRBJ2-5; tentatively, D is TRBD2 (6 bases). Trimming cost V 1 base and J 7 bases, with 13 bases left between them. Germline-derived CDR1 and CDR2 are SGHTA and FQGNSA. CDR3 length: 14 residues. CDR3 protein: CASSLGLAAGTQYF. The DNA for the CDR3 is TGTGCCAGCAGCTTAGGGTTAGCGGCGGGGACCCAGTACTTC.

The chain uses TRBV28 and TRBJ1-5, with D perhaps TRBD1 (5 bases). The V end lost 5 bases, the J end lost 3 bases, and 8 bases lay between the germline ends. Per germline, CDR1 MDHEN and CDR2 SYDVKM. There are 13 residues in the CDR3. The CDR3 reads CASSDSYNQPQHF. In DNA form, the CDR3 reads TGTGCCAGCAGTGACAGCTACAATCAGCCCCAGCATTTT.

The rearrangement uses TRBV28 and TRBJ2-1; D not resolved. Germline V lookup: CDR1 MDHEN, CDR2 SYDVKM. Trimming left V 3 bases short and J 5 bases short, with 2 bases between. The CDR3 sequence is 11 residues long. The CDR3 coding sequence is TGTGCCAGCAGTTTTAACAATGAGCAGTTCTTC. This gives the protein CASSFNNEQFF.

The CDR3 bases are TGTGCCAGCTCGAGGGAGGGGGAAGCGGGACCTTACGAGCAGTACTTC. This translates into CASSREGEAGPYEQYF. This sequence joins TRBV18 and TRBJ2-7; possible D gene TRBD2, 7 bases. The CDR3 runs 16 residues. Germline V CDR1 and CDR2: KGHSH, LQKENI. Trimming shortened V by 6 bases and J by 4 bases, and 22 bases separated the two germline ends.

The chain couples TRBV27 to TRBJ2-7; D gene unclear. The germline V gene has CDR1 MNHEY and CDR2 SMNVEV (reference sequence). The CDR3 has 14 amino acids. The ends were cut back, 3 bases at V and 1 base at J, with 10 bases in the middle. CDR3: CASSLALSSYEQYF. The CDR3 DNA reads as TGTGCCAGCAGTTTGGCCTTATCTTCCTACGAGCAGTACTTC.

The chain has TRBV7-9 and TRBJ2-7; 9 bases are shared with TRBD2. The CDR3 is 14 residues long. V dropped 3 bases and J dropped 2; count of bases not matched to a gene: 2. Germline lookup yields CDR1 SEHNR and CDR2 FQNEAQ (reference sequence). The CDR3 protein is CASSFLAGTYEQYF. CDR3 coding DNA: TGTGCCAGCAGCTTCCTAGCGGGGACCTACGAGCAGTACTTC.

J is TRBJ2-1 and V is TRBV4-2; TRBD2 matches at 11 bases. J gave up 6 bases and V 4 bases, and 11 bases lay outside the gene matches. The CDR3 consists of 17 residues. Germline assignment: CDR1 LGHNA and CDR2 YNFKEQ. The CDR3 is CASSLDPLAGGGNEQFF. The DNA for the CDR3 is TGTGCCAGCAGCCTGGATCCCCTAGCGGGGGGAGGCAATGAGCAGTTCTTC.

This clone was found a few times. This chain joins TRBV11-1 and TRBJ1-4; TRBD1 matches at 9 bases. The CDR3 is made up of 14 amino acids. The V segment lost 5 bases and the J segment 7 bases; nucleotides outside the gene matches: 5. The germline CDR1 and CDR2 sequences are SGHAT and FQDESV (reference sequence). The CDR3 DNA reads TGTGCCAGCAGCAGCCGGGACAGGGTTGAAAAACTGTTTTTT. Translated, it gives CASSSRDRVEKLFF.

The sample holds a few counts of this clone. Other nucleotide sequences in the sample specify the same CDR3. V is TRBV3-1 (or the pseudogene TRBV3-2) and J is TRBJ2-1; 11 bases line up with TRBD2. Germline CDR1 and CDR2: LGHDT and YNNKEL (reference sequence). The CDR3 length is 19 residues. The junction had 12 bases not matched to a gene; V was cut back by 0 bases and J by 5 bases. Here the CDR3 reads CASSQDRLAGGTIDNEQFF. CDR3 bases: TGTGCCAGCAGCCAAGATCGTCTAGCGGGGGGCACAATTGACAATGAGCAGTTCTTC.

The J gene is TRBJ2-7, the V gene TRBV6-5, with D unresolved. The V and J ends lost 6 bases and 0 bases respectively, with 9 bases between them. Per the germline V gene, CDR1 is MNHEY and CDR2 is SVGAGI. The CDR3 sequence is 13 residues long. The DNA for the CDR3 is TGTGCCAGCAGCCGAGGAAGCTCCTACGAGCAGTACTTC. Its translation is CASSRGSSYEQYF.

This chain joins TRBV27 and TRBJ1-2; D is undetermined. The germline V gene has CDR1 MNHEY and CDR2 SMNVEV (reference sequence). The CDR3 contains 15 residues. V gave up 6 bases and J gave up 0 bases, with 14 bases separating them. For the CDR3, the DNA is TGTGCCAGCAGGTTAACAGTCGGCGCTAACTATGGCTACACCTTC. Amino acid sequence: CASRLTVGANYGYTF.